The clone carrying this TCR beta chain was observed a few times. CDR3 length: 16 amino acids. Trimming left V 3 bases short and J 4 bases short, with 18 bases between. Germline V CDR1 and CDR2: MNHEY, SMNVEV (reference sequence). TCRdb independently ran MiXCR on the reads; one entry per CDR3 protein. The sample has approximately 500,000 distinct CDR3 sequences, approximately 26% seen once; the top ten hold about 13%. This entry belongs to a study of T cell repertoires in cytomegalovirus infection. The sequence was collected from a human donor in good health (CMV status not recorded). Some clones in this sample may be carry-over from other donors' samples. Source material: PBMCs. The chain joins TRBV27 to TRBJ1-2; possibly TRBD1 for D (6 bases). CDR3 region: CASSFRGGTTSYGYTF. In DNA, the CDR3 is TGTGCCAGCAGTTTCCGGGGGGGGACAACAAGCTATGGCTACACCTTC.